This TCR beta chain was profiled in a study of shared clonotypes between healthy human individuals. TCRdb's copy holds only in-frame clones and misses some; the assay was immunoSEQ multiplex PCR. Of 2.3 million or so clones listed, 80% to 95% are singletons. Study-level results: Sampling used blood alone; tissue repertoires probably differ. A reduction in generation probabilities was seen for non-shared clonotypes relative to those shared by all four donors.

CD4+ cell separation produced CD45RA+ naive and CD45RA-negative memory subsets. To note about this clone: Its antigen remains unidentified.

The germline gives CDR1 MDHEN, CDR2 SYDVKM. V was pared by 2 bases and J by 0 bases, with 17 bases between. This CDR3 has 18 amino acids. The sequence came from a man aged 18 to 29 in good health. Some clones in this sample may be carry-over from other donors' samples. The sequencing input was naive CD4+ T cells from PBMCs. Subset specified: CD45RA+ positively selected. The rearrangement links TRBV28 to TRBJ2-1, with D possibly TRBD2 on 6 matching bases. In DNA form, the CDR3 reads TGTGCCAGCAGTTTAAACGGTGGAGGGTGGAGCTCCTACAATGAGCAGTTCTTC. Amino acid sequence: CASSLNGGGWSSYNEQFF.